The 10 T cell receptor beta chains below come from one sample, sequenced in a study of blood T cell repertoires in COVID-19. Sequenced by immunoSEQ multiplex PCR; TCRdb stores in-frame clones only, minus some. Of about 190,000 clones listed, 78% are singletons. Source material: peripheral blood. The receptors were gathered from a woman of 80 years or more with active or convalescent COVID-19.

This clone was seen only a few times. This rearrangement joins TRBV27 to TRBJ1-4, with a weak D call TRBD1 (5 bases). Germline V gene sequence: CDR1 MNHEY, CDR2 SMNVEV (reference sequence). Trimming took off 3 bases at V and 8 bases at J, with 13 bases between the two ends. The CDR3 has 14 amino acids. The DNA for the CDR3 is TGTGCCAGCAGTTTGGCAGGGCTTCGGGAAAAACTGTTTTTT. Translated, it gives CASSLAGLREKLFF.

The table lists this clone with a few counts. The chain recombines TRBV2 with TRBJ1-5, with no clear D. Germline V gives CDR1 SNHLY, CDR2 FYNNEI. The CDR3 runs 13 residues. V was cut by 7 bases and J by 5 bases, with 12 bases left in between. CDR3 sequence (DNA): TGTGCCAGCACCGCCGAGATCGATCAGCCCCAGCATTTT. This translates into CASTAEIDQPQHF.

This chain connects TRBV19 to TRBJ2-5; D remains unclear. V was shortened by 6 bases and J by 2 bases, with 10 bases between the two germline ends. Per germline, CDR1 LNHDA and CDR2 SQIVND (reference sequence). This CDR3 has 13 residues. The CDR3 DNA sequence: TGTGCCAGTAGCAGTTCCCAGCAAGAGACCCAGTACTTC. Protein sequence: CASSSSQQETQYF.

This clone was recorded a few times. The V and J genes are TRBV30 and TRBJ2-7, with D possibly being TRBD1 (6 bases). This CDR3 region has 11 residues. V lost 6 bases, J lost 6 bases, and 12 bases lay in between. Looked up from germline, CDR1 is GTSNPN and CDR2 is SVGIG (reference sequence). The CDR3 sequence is CACLQGSEQYF. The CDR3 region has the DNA TGTGCCTGCCTACAGGGTAGCGAGCAGTACTTC. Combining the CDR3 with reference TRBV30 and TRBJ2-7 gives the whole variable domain SQTIHQWPATLVQPVGSPLSLECTVEGTSNPNLYWYRQAAGRGLQLLFYSVGIGQISSEVPQNLSASRPQDRQFILSSKKLLLSDSGFYLCACLQGSEQYFGPGTRLTVT.

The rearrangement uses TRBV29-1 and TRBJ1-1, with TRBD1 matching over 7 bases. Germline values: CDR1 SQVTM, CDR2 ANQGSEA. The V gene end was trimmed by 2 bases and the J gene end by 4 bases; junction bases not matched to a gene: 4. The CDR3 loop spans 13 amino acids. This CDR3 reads CSVERDRATEAFF. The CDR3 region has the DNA TGCAGCGTTGAAAGAGACAGGGCCACTGAAGCTTTCTTT.

The CDR3 reads CASIGGVGAFF. As DNA, the CDR3 is TGTGCCAGCATAGGGGGGGTCGGAGCTTTCTTT. The V and J genes are TRBV19 and TRBJ1-1; possible D gene TRBD1, 6 bases. The CDR3 is 11 amino acids. Trimming stripped 9 bases from V and 10 bases from J, with 15 bases between. Germline-derived CDR1 and CDR2 are LNHDA and SQIVND (reference sequence). Full variable domain (remainder filled in from reference TRBV19 and TRBJ1-1): DGGITQSPKYLFRKEGQNVTLSCEQNLNHDAMYWYRQDPGQGLRLIYYSQIVNDFQKGDIAEGYSVSREKKESFPLTVTSAQKNPTAFYLCASIGGVGAFFGQGTRLTVV.

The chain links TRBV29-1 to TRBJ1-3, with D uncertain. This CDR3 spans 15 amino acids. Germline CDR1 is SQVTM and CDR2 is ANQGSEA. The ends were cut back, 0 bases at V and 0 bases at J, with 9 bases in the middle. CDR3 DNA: TGCAGCGTTGAAGATCTTTCACACTCTGGAAACACCATATATTTT. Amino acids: CSVEDLSHSGNTIYF.

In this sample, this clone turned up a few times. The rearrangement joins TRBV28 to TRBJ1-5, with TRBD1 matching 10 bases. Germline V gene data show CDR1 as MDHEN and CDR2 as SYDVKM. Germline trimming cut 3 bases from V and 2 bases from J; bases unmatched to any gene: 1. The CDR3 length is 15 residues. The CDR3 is CASSLTGGGNQPQHF. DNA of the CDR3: TGTGCCAGCAGTTTGACAGGGGGCGGCAATCAGCCCCAGCATTTT.

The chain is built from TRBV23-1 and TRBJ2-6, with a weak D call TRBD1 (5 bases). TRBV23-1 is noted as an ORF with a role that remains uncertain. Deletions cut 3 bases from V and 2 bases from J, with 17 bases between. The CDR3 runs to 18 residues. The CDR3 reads CASSQVDSERPGANVLTF. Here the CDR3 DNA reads TGCGCCAGCAGTCAGGTCGACAGCGAGCGCCCTGGGGCCAACGTCCTGACTTTC.

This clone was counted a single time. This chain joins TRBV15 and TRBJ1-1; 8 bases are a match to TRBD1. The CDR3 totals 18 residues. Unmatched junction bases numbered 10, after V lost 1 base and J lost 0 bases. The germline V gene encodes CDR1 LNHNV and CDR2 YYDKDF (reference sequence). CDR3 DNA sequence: TGTGCCACCAGCAGAGGGGGGCAGGGGGCTGTTTTGAACACTGAAGCTTTCTTT. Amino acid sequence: CATSRGGQGAVLNTEAFF.